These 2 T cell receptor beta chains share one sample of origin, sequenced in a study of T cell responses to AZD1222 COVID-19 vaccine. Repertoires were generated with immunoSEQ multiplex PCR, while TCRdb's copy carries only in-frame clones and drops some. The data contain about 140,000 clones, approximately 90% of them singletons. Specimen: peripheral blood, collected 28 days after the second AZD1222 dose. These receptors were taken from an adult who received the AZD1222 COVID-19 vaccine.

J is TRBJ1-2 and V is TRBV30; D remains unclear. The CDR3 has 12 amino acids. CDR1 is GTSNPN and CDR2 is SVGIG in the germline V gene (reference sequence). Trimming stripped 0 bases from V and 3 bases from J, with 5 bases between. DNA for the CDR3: TGTGCCTGGAGTGTTTTGGACTATGGCTACACCTTC. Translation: CAWSVLDYGYTF.

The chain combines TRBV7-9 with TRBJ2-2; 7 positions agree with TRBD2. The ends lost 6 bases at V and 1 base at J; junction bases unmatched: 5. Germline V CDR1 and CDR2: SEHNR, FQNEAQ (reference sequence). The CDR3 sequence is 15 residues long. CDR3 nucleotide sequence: TGTGCCAGCAGTGTCTCTAGCGGGAACACCGGGGAGCTGTTTTTT. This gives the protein CASSVSSGNTGELFF.